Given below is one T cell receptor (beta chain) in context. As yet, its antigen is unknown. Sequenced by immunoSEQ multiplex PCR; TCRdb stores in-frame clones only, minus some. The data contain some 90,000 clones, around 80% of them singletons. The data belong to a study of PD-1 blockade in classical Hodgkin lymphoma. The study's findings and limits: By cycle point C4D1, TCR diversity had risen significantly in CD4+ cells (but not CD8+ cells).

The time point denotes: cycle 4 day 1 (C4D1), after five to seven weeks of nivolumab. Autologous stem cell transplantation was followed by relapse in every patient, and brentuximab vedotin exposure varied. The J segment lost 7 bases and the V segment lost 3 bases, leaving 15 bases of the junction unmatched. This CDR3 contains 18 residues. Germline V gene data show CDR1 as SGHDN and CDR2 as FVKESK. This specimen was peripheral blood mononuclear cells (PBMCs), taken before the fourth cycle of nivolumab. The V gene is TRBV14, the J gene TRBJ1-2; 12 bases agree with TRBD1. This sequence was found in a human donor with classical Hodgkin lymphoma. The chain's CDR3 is CASSQKTRDRGQRGGYTF. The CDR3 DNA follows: TGTGCCAGCAGCCAGAAGACTCGGGACAGGGGGCAGAGGGGTGGCTACACCTTC.